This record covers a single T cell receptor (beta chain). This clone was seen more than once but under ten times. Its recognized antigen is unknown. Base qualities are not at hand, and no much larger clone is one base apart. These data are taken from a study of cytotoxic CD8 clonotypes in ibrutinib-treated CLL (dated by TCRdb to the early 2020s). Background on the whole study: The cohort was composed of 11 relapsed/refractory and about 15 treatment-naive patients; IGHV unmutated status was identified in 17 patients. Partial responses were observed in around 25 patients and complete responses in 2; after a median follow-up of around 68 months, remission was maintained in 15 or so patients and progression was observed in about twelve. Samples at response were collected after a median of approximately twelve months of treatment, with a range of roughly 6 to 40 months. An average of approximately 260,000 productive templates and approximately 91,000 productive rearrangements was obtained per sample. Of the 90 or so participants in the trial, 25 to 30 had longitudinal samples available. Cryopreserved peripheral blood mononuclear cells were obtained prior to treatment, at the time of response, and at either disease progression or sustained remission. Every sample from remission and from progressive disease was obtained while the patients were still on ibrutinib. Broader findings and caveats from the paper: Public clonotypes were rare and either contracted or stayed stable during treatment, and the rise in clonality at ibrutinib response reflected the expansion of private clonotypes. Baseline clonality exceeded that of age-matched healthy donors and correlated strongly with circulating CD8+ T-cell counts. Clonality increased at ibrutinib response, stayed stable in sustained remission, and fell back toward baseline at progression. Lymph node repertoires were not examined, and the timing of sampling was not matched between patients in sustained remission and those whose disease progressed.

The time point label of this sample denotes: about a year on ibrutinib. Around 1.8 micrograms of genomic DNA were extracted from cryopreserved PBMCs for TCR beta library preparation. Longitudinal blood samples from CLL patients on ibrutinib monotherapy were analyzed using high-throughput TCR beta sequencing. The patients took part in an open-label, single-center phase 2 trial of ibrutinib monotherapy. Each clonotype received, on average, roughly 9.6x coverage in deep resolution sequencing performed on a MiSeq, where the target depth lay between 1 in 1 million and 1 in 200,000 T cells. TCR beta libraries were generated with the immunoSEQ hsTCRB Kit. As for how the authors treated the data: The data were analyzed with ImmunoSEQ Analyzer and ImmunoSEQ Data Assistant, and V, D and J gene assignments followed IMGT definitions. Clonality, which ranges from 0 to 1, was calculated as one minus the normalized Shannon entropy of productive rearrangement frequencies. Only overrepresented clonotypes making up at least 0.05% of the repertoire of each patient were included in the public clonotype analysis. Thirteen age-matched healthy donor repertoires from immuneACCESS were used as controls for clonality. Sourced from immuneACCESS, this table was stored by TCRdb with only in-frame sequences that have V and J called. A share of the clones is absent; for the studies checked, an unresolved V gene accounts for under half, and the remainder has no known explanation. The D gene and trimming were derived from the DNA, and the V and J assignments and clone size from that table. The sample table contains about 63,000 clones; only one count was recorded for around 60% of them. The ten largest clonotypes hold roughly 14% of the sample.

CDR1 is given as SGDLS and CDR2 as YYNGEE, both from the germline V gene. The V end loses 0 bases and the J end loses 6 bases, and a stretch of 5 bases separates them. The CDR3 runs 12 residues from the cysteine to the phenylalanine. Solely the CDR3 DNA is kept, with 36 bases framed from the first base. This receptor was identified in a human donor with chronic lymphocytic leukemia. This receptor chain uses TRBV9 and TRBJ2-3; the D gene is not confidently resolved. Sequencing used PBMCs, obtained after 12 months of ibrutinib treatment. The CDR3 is CASSVDSDTQYF. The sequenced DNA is TGTGCCAGCAGCGTAGACTCCGATACGCAGTATTTT.